A single sample is the source of the 20 T cell receptor beta chains below, sequenced in a study of human T cells and chemical hapten exposure. TCRdb reprocessed the RACE reads with MiXCR, giving one entry per CDR3 protein. This table holds around 110,000 distinct CDR3 sequences, roughly 12% found once. Time point in this sample: patch test 3, about 24 weeks after DPC sensitization. Described treatment: therapeutic diphenylcyclopropenone sensitization with weekly scalp DPC. The sample here was whole blood, taken in connection with sensitization to the hapten diphenylcyclopropenone (DPC). The source of these receptors is a woman in her fifties or sixties with alopecia areata. Some clones in this sample may be carry-over from other donors' samples.

This clonotype was observed a handful of times. The gene calls are TRBV2 and TRBJ2-2, with 7 bases fitting TRBD1. The CDR3 covers 15 residues. V shed 6 bases, J shed 2 bases, and the junction held 6 bases outside the gene matches. Per the germline V gene, CDR1 is SNHLY and CDR2 is FYNNEI. The DNA for the CDR3 is TGTGCCAGCAGACCGGGACAGTTAAACACCGGGGAGCTGTTTTTT. It encodes CASRPGQLNTGELFF.

This clonotype was seen a few times. The chain is built from TRBV19 and TRBJ2-6; 8 positions agree with TRBD1. There are 17 residues in the CDR3. The germline V gene has CDR1 LNHDA and CDR2 SQIVND (reference sequence). The junction had 8 bases not matched to a gene; V was cut back by 5 bases and J by 2 bases. This CDR3 is CASSLGQGAPGANVLTF. The CDR3 nucleotides are TGTGCCAGTAGTTTAGGACAGGGCGCCCCTGGGGCCAACGTCCTGACTTTC.

This clonotype was recorded a few times. This chain joins TRBV20-1 and TRBJ1-5; TRBD1 agrees at 9 bases. From germline, CDR1 is DFQATT and CDR2 SNEGSKA (reference sequence). There are 15 residues in the CDR3. V lost 5 bases, J lost 4 bases, and 9 bases stayed unmatched. Here the CDR3 reads CSALRGTGTNQPQHF. The DNA of the CDR3 is TGCAGTGCTCTCAGGGGGACAGGGACAAATCAGCCCCAGCATTTT.

This clonotype was detected many times. The chain is built from TRBV18 and TRBJ2-1; tentatively, D is TRBD1 (6 bases). CDR3 length: 15 residues. From germline, CDR1 is KGHSH and CDR2 LQKENI. With 5 bases removed from V and 2 bases from J, the gap between germline ends came to 13 bases. The CDR3 bases are TGTGCCAGCTCATTCAACAGGGTCCCCTACAATGAGCAGTTCTTC. Amino acid sequence: CASSFNRVPYNEQFF.

This clonotype has a single count. The chain combines TRBV28 with TRBJ1-1, with a possible D match to TRBD1 (5 bases). The CDR3 has 17 amino acids. The V end lost 1 base, the J end lost 3 bases, and 18 bases lay between the germline ends. Looked up from germline, CDR1 is MDHEN and CDR2 is SYDVKM. In nucleotides, the CDR3 is TGTGCCAGCAGTTTATATTGGGGTCGGGGCGCGGACACTGAAGCTTTCTTT. It specifies CASSLYWGRGADTEAFF.

This clonotype was seen a handful of times. The gene calls are TRBV7-6 and TRBJ2-7; D is possibly TRBD1 (7 bases). Germline values: CDR1 SGHVS, CDR2 FNYEAQ. The CDR3 runs to 16 residues. Trimming removed 0 bases at V and 0 bases at J, with 12 bases between. CDR3 amino acids: CASSLASGGLSYEQYF. CDR3 nucleotide sequence: TGTGCCAGCAGCTTAGCGTCAGGGGGACTCTCCTACGAGCAGTACTTC. Supplemented by reference TRBV7-6 and TRBJ2-7, the full variable domain reads GAGVSQSPRYKVTKRGQDVALRCDPISGHVSLYWYRQALGQGPEFLTYFNYEAQQDKSGLPNDRFSAERPEGSISTLTIQRTEQRDSAMYRCASSLASGGLSYEQYFGPGTRLTVT.

The sample holds a few counts of this clonotype. The chain links TRBV3-1 to TRBJ1-2; D perhaps matches TRBD1 (5 bases). Per the germline V gene, CDR1 is LGHDT and CDR2 is YNNKEL (reference sequence). The CDR3 is 13 residues long. V lost 1 base, J lost 5 bases, and 8 bases lay in between. This CDR3 reads CASSQGTRYGYTF. CDR3 DNA sequence: TGTGCCAGCAGCCAAGGGACACGGTATGGCTACACCTTC.

The chain carries TRBV4-1 and TRBJ2-1; 9 bases are a match to TRBD1. Unmatched junction bases numbered 7, after V lost 4 bases and J lost 6 bases. Germline CDR1 MGHRA, CDR2 YSYEKL. The CDR3 sequence is 15 residues long. The CDR3 DNA reads as TGCGCCAGCAGCCCCCGGGACAGGGAAACCAATGAGCAGTTCTTC. Residues: CASSPRDRETNEQFF.

The rearrangement uses TRBV6-5 and TRBJ1-1; unclear D gene. V lost 4 bases and J 2 bases, leaving 14 bases between the germline ends. The CDR3 contains 15 residues. In germline, CDR1 is MNHEY, CDR2 SVGAGI. The CDR3 loop is CASSSRGVPNTEAFF. CDR3 sequence (DNA): TGTGCCAGCAGTTCACGGGGAGTCCCTAACACTGAAGCTTTCTTT.

A few counts support this clonotype. The CDR3 DNA reads as TGTGCCAGCAGTTTACCCAGGGGAGATACGCAGTATTTT. Translated, it gives CASSLPRGDTQYF. The chain has TRBV28 and TRBJ2-3; D might be TRBD1 (6 bases). The germline V gene encodes CDR1 MDHEN and CDR2 SYDVKM. Trimming removed 2 bases from V and 5 bases from J, with 8 bases in between. CDR3 length: 13 amino acids.

In this sample, this clonotype turned up many times. The chain carries TRBV9 and TRBJ2-7; 10 bases are shared with TRBD1. Germline CDR1 reads SGDLS; CDR2 reads YYNGEE. After removal of 4 bases from V and 4 bases from J, the junction contained 8 bases not matched to a gene. This CDR3 spans 15 amino acids. CDR3 DNA sequence: TGTGCCAGCAGCCCCCGGGACAGGGGATCATACGAGCAGTACTTC. It is translated as CASSPRDRGSYEQYF.

Only a few counts were recorded for this clonotype. The chain couples TRBV28 to TRBJ1-5; the D gene is possibly TRBD1 (5 bases). V lost 7 bases and J 7 bases, leaving 14 bases between the germline ends. This CDR3 is built from 13 residues. CDR1 and CDR2 from the germline V gene are MDHEN and SYDVKM. The CDR3 sequence: CASTRQGGQPQHF. For the CDR3, the DNA is TGTGCCAGCACCCGGCAGGGTGGACAGCCCCAGCATTTT. Looking up the rest from reference TRBV28 and TRBJ1-5 gives the full variable domain: DVKVTQSSRYLVKRTGEKVFLECVQDMDHENMFWYRQDPGLGLRLIYFSYDVKMKEKGDIPEGYSVSREKKERFSLILESASTNQTSMYLCASTRQGGQPQHFGDGTRLSIL.

The chain employs TRBV27 and TRBJ2-2, with 7 bases fitting TRBD1. The germline V gene has CDR1 MNHEY and CDR2 SMNVEV (reference sequence). The J segment lost 5 bases and the V segment lost 6 bases, leaving 6 bases of the junction unmatched. The CDR3 has 14 residues. The CDR3, as DNA: TGTGCCAGCAGAGGGGGCAGACTAACCGGGGAGCTGTTTTTT. Translating it yields CASRGGRLTGELFF.

As DNA, the CDR3 is TGCGCCAGCAGCTTCGGACTAGCGGGACTCGAGACCCAGTACTTC. It translates to CASSFGLAGLETQYF. The chain joins TRBV5-1 to TRBJ2-5, with 12 nucleotides matching TRBD2. CDR3 size: 15 residues. CDR1 is SGHRS and CDR2 is YFSETQ in the germline V gene. The V gene end was trimmed by 2 bases and the J gene end by 5 bases; junction bases not matched to a gene: 4.

This clonotype has just a few counts. One junction end disagrees with the germline gene, perhaps due to a read error. V and J are TRBV5-8 and TRBJ1-1, with TRBD1 as a possible D gene (6 bases). Looked up from germline, CDR1 is SGHTS and CDR2 is YDEGEE. The CDR3 runs to 12 residues. CDR3 in amino acids: CASSLWDTEAFF. DNA of the CDR3: TGTGCCAGCAGCTTGTGGGACACCGAAGCTTTCTTT. Supplemented by reference TRBV5-8 and TRBJ1-1, the full variable domain reads EAGVTQSPTHLIKTRGQQATLRCSPISGHTSVYWYQQALGLGLQFLLWYDEGEERNRGNFPPRFSGRQFPNYSSELNVNALELEDSALYLCASSLWDTEAFFGQGTRLTVV.

This clonotype was detected only a few times. The chain joins TRBV24-1 to TRBJ1-2; D unresolved. This CDR3 spans 14 amino acids. From germline, CDR1 is KGHDR and CDR2 SFDVKD. The ends were cut back, 4 bases at V and 6 bases at J, with 14 bases in the middle. The CDR3 DNA is TGTGCCACCAGTGAGGCAGGTGGAACAAATGGCTACACCTTC. It encodes CATSEAGGTNGYTF.

Ten or more counts support this clonotype. J is TRBJ2-3 and V is TRBV6-5; no reliable D call. Trimming cost V 7 bases and J 5 bases, with 13 bases left between them. This CDR3 is 13 amino acids long. The germline V gene has CDR1 MNHEY and CDR2 SVGAGI. CDR3 in DNA: TGTGCCAGCATCCCATTCCCGGGAGATACGCAGTATTTT. Its protein product is CASIPFPGDTQYF.

V gene TRBV20-1 combines with J gene TRBJ1-5; no definite D call. Looked up from germline, CDR1 is DFQATT and CDR2 is SNEGSKA (reference sequence). Trimming stripped 5 bases from V and 5 bases from J, with 7 bases between. The CDR3 loop spans 11 amino acids. CDR3 in amino acids: CSAGRDQPQHF. For the CDR3, the DNA is TGCAGTGCTGGGCGAGATCAGCCCCAGCATTTT.

A remark on this clonotype: Mismatch with germline at one junction end may stem from a read error. The chain links TRBV19 to TRBJ2-1, with a tentative D call TRBD2 (5 bases). This CDR3 is 17 amino acids long. Germline CDR1 LNHDA, CDR2 SQIVND (reference sequence). CDR3 protein: CASSPPPTSGVYNKQFF. In DNA, the CDR3 is TGTGCCAGTAGTCCGCCCCCCACTAGTGGGGTCTACAATAAGCAGTTCTTC.

This chain connects TRBV12-3 or TRBV12-4 to TRBJ2-3, with D possibly being TRBD1 or TRBD2 (5 bases each). Trimming shortened V by 5 bases and J by 5 bases, and 17 bases separated the two germline ends. The CDR3 runs to 15 residues. DNA of the CDR3: TGTGCCAGCAGTCCCTTCGGGGCTCAGGGAGATACGCAGTATTTT. Translating it yields CASSPFGAQGDTQYF.